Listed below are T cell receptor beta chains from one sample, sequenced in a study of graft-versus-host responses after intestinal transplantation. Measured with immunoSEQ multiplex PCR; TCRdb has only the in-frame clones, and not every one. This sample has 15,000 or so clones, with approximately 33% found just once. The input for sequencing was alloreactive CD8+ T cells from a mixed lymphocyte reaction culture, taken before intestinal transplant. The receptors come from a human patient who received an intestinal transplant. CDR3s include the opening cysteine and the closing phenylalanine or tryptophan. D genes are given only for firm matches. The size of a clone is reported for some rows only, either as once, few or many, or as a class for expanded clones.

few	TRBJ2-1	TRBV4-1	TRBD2	TGCGCCAGCAGCCAAGAGGAGCGGGGGAATGAGCAGTTCTTC	CASSQEERGNEQFF
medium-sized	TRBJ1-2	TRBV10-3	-	TGTGCCATCAGTGAGTCCATCCCCTATTCCCCCTATGGCTACACCTTC	CAISESIPYSPYGYTF
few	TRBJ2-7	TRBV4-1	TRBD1	TGCGCCAGCAGCCAGGGACAGGGGGCTTACGAGCAGTACTTC	CASSQGQGAYEQYF
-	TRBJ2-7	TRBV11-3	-	TGTGCCAGCAGCTTAGAAGGGGCCCTGGACGAGCAGTACTTC	CASSLEGALDEQYF
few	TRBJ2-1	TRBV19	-	TGTGCCAGTAGGGAGCGGGACACCGGACGGGATGAGCAGTTCTTC	CASRERDTGRDEQFF
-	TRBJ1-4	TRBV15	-	TGTGCCACCAGCAGAGAGGCGGGAGCAACTAATGAAAAACTGTTTTTT	CATSREAGATNEKLFF
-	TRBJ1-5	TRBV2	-	TGTGCCAGCAGTGAAATTGGGACAACTAGCAATCAGCCCCAGCATTTT	CASSEIGTTSNQPQHF
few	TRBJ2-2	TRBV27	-	TGTGCCAGCAGCTACAGGATGAACACCGGGGAGCTGTTTTTT	CASSYRMNTGELFF
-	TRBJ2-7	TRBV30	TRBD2	TGTGCCTGGAGCAGAATAGCGGGGGGGCTCGACGAGCAGTACTTC	CAWSRIAGGLDEQYF
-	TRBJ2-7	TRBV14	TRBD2	TGTGCCAGCGGCCAATCCCTAGCGGGCTACGAGCAGTACTTC	CASGQSLAGYEQYF
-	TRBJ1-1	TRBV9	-	TGTGCCAGCAGCGTCTCCCGGGACTCACACCCGCGAGGCACTGAAGCTTTCTTT	CASSVSRDSHPRGTEAFF